These T cell receptor beta chains were read from a single sample in a study of T-cell memory formation after mild COVID-19. TCRdb reprocessed the 5' RACE reads via MiXCR and lists one record per CDR3 protein. The table records almost 350,000 distinct CDR3 sequences, more than 20% of them present only once. The sequencing sample was made of PBMCs or a T cell subset sorted from them (not recorded which). These receptors were collected from a man between 18 and 35 years old who had mild COVID-19 (a few samples of this study predate the infection). Cell type and time point are not known. CDR3s include the opening cysteine and the closing phenylalanine or tryptophan. A D gene is named only where the DNA matches it firmly. Not every row has a clone size; where given, it reads once, few, many or a size class.

TRBV4-1	TRBJ2-7	-	-	TGCGCCAGCAGCCAGGGTCTCCAGGCCTACGAGCAGTACTTC	CASSQGLQAYEQYF
TRBV7-8	TRBJ2-1	-	TRBD1	TGTGCCAGCAGCCCGGTCGGGACAGGGAACCACAATGAGCAGTTCTTC	CASSPVGTGNHNEQFF
TRBV6-6	TRBJ2-7	few	-	TGTGCCAGCAGTCTCCCCTCGTCTCCCTACGAGCAGTACTTC	CASSLPSSPYEQYF
TRBV6-2/TRBV6-3	TRBJ2-1	-	-	TGTGCCAGCAGCCACGTACCAGAATTAGGGAATGAGCAGTTCTTC	CASSHVPELGNEQFF
TRBV7-8	TRBJ2-1	few	-	TGTGCCAGCAGCGGGGGGGCATCCTACAATGAGCAGTTCTTC	CASSGGASYNEQFF
TRBV20-1	TRBJ2-1	few	-	TGCAGTGCTGCGACAGGCCGAGGGAATGAGCAGTTCTTC	CSAATGRGNEQFF
TRBV12-3/TRBV12-4	TRBJ1-5	few	-	TGTGCCAGCAGCAAAGAGGGGGATCAGCCCCAGCATTTT	CASSKEGDQPQHF
TRBV4-1	TRBJ2-2	many	-	TGCGCCAGCAGCCAATTACAGGGAACCGGGGAGCTGTTTTTT	CASSQLQGTGELFF
TRBV20-1	TRBJ2-1	many	TRBD2	TGCAGTGCTAGATCACTAGCGGGGGATCCACGTTACAATGAGCAGTTCTTC	CSARSLAGDPRYNEQFF
TRBV7-9	TRBJ2-2	-	-	TGTGCCAGCAGCTTACGGGGGGCCATGAACACCGGGGAGCTGTTTTTT	CASSLRGAMNTGELFF
TRBV20-1	TRBJ1-2	once	-	TGCAGTGCTAGAGGGGGAGGGGCTAACTATGGCTACACCTTC	CSARGGGANYGYTF
TRBV7-9	TRBJ1-1	-	-	TGTGCCAGCAGCTCCCTGGTTGGGGCTCCCCCTGAAGCTTTCTTT	CASSSLVGAPPEAFF
TRBV10-3	TRBJ2-1	-	TRBD2	TGTGCCATCAGGACTAGCGGGAATGAGCAGTTCTTC	CAIRTSGNEQFF
TRBV7-9	TRBJ2-1	-	TRBD2	TGTGCCAGTGGGGGAGGACTAGCGGGGGCCTTCGAGAGGTACAATGAGCAGTTCTTC	CASGGGLAGAFERYNEQFF
TRBV9	TRBJ2-3	few	-	TGTGCCAGCAGCGTAGCTCCGACAGATACGCAGTATTTT	CASSVAPTDTQYF
TRBV7-2	TRBJ1-6	-	-	TGTGCCAGCAGCGAGAATTCACCCCTCCACTTT	CASSENSPLHF
TRBV27	TRBJ2-2	-	TRBD2	TGTGCCAGCAGACTAGCGGGAGCGGACGGGGAGCTGTTTTTT	CASRLAGADGELFF
TRBV5-1	TRBJ2-5	few	TRBD1	TGCGCCAGCGGGACAGACCAAGAGACCCAGTACTTC	CASGTDQETQYF
TRBV24-1	TRBJ2-2	few	-	TGTGCCACCAGGGGAAGACGAACCGGGGAGCTGTTTTTT	CATRGRRTGELFF
TRBV29-1	TRBJ2-7	-	TRBD1	TGCAGCGCCTCTGGGACAGACTACGAGCAGTACTTC	CSASGTDYEQYF
TRBV18	TRBJ1-2	-	TRBD1	TGTGCCAGCTCATCGTCCGGGACAGGCTTAATCTATGGCTACACCTTC	CASSSSGTGLIYGYTF
TRBV28	TRBJ2-5	-	TRBD2	TGTGCCAGCAGTCTAGCGGGGGTATCCGTAGAGACCCAGTACTTC	CASSLAGVSVETQYF
TRBV7-9	TRBJ1-6	-	TRBD1	TGTGCCAGCAGCTTAGCGCCCTGGACAGGGGATCATTCACCCCTCCACTTT	CASSLAPWTGDHSPLHF
TRBV5-1	TRBJ2-1	-	-	TGCGCCAGCAGCATCACTTCGGCACAGAACAATGAGCAGTTCTTC	CASSITSAQNNEQFF
TRBV5-1	TRBJ2-7	few	TRBD2	TGCGCCAGCAGCGCTTTAACTAGCGGGGGCATGAAGGAGCAGTACTTC	CASSALTSGGMKEQYF
TRBV12-3/TRBV12-4	TRBJ2-3	few	-	TGTGCCAGCGCCGGGGGAATCAGCACAGATACGCAGTATTTT	CASAGGISTDTQYF
TRBV12-3/TRBV12-4	TRBJ1-5	few	-	TGTGCCAGCAGTTTCGGAAACAGGCGGTCGAGCAATCAGCCCCAGCATTTT	CASSFGNRRSSNQPQHF
TRBV7-9	TRBJ2-3	few	TRBD1	TGTGCCAGCAGCCCCGTCTGGGGACAGGGGCAATTAGGCACAGATACGCAGTATTTT	CASSPVWGQGQLGTDTQYF
TRBV18	TRBJ2-7	many	-	TGTGCCAGCTCACCCTTGAACGAGCAGTACTTC	CASSPLNEQYF
TRBV7-2	TRBJ1-6	few	-	TGTGCCAGCAGCCCAGGCGTGGGGACCCTCCACTTT	CASSPGVGTLHF
TRBV29-1	TRBJ1-4	-	TRBD1	TGCAGCGTGGCGACAGGGGCTGCAAAACTGTTTTTT	CSVATGAAKLFF
TRBV6-5	TRBJ2-2	few	-	TGTGCCAGCAGTTACTCGAAGGGCACAGGGAACACCGGGGAGCTGTTTTTT	CASSYSKGTGNTGELFF
TRBV12-3/TRBV12-4	TRBJ2-1	many	TRBD1	TGTGCCAGCAGCTCGACAGGGGGTTGGGTACGCAATGAGCAGTTCTTC	CASSSTGGWVRNEQFF
TRBV5-8	TRBJ2-1	many	-	TGTGCCAGCAGCTTTTTCCGGGGGAATTCCTACAATGAGCAGTTCTTC	CASSFFRGNSYNEQFF
TRBV10-3	TRBJ2-7	-	-	TGTGCCATCAGTGGGTCCTACGAGCAGTACTTC	CAISGSYEQYF
TRBV20-1	TRBJ1-1	many	-	TGCAGTGCCCCCAACGGTAGGGGCCGGAACACTGAAGCTTTCTTT	CSAPNGRGRNTEAFF
TRBV9	TRBJ2-3	-	-	TGTGCCAGCAGCCGGGACCCTCGCACAGATACGCAGTATTTT	CASSRDPRTDTQYF
TRBV2	TRBJ2-2	-	TRBD2	TGTGCCAGCCGCCCCTCAAGCGGGGCGAGCGGGGAGCTGTTTTTT	CASRPSSGASGELFF
TRBV7-9	TRBJ1-6	-	-	TGTGCCAGCAGCTTATTCAACTCCTATAATTCACCCCTCCACTTT	CASSLFNSYNSPLHF
TRBV9	TRBJ2-1	few	-	TGTGCCAGCAGCGTATCAGAGGTCGAGCAGTTCTTC	CASSVSEVEQFF
TRBV30	TRBJ2-5	few	-	TGTGCCTGGAGTGAAGGACTTCGCGAGACCCAGTACTTC	CAWSEGLRETQYF
TRBV6-6	TRBJ1-1	few	-	TGTGCCAGCAGGCTCCAGGGAGGCGTCACTGAAGCTTTCTTT	CASRLQGGVTEAFF
TRBV6-4	TRBJ2-2	-	-	TGTGCCAGCAGTAATGAGGGGTTCACCGGGGAGCTGTTTTTT	CASSNEGFTGELFF
TRBV2	TRBJ2-1	-	-	TGTGCCAGCAGTGAAAAGCAGAGCTCCTACAATGAGCAGTTCTTC	CASSEKQSSYNEQFF
TRBV5-1	TRBJ2-3	few	-	TGCGCCAGCAGCTCGATACTTAGCACAGATACGCAGTATTTT	CASSSILSTDTQYF
TRBV5-1	TRBJ1-6	-	-	TGCGCCAGCAGCCCCCGGGAGCGGACTTATAATTCACCCCTCCACTTT	CASSPRERTYNSPLHF
TRBV7-8	TRBJ2-7	-	TRBD1	TGTGCCAGCAGCTTTGAGGGGGCAACCTACGAGCAGTACTTC	CASSFEGATYEQYF
TRBV24-1	TRBJ2-5	many	-	TGTGCCACCAGTGACCACCGGGGATCTCCGGAGACCCAGTACTTC	CATSDHRGSPETQYF
TRBV6-6	TRBJ2-7	-	TRBD1	TGTGCCAGCAGTTCCACCCAACTCCGGGACAGGGGGCTCTACGAGCAGTACTTC	CASSSTQLRDRGLYEQYF
TRBV29-1	TRBJ2-7	-	-	TGCAGCGTTGAAGTGACCGGGGAGACGTACGAGCAGTACTTC	CSVEVTGETYEQYF
TRBV4-2	TRBJ2-3	-	-	TGTGCCAGCAGCCGCGAGGGTAGCACAGATACGCAGTATTTT	CASSREGSTDTQYF
TRBV24-1	TRBJ1-1	-	-	TGTGCCACCAGTGATGAAAAAACAGGGTCAGCTTTCTTT	CATSDEKTGSAFF
TRBV5-1	TRBJ2-3	few	-	TGCGCCAGCAGCCCGCAGGGGCGGGGGTCAGATACGCAGTATTTT	CASSPQGRGSDTQYF
TRBV9	TRBJ1-1	few	-	TGTGCCAGCAGCGGGACGGGACAATCGAACACTGAAGCTTTCTTT	CASSGTGQSNTEAFF
TRBV20-1	TRBJ1-1	-	-	TGCAGTGCTAGACATAGAGAGTTGAACACTGAAGCTTTCTTT	CSARHRELNTEAFF
TRBV10-3	TRBJ1-2	few	-	TGTGCCATCAGTGAGCAAGAGATAAATGGCTACACCTTC	CAISEQEINGYTF
TRBV5-1	TRBJ2-3	-	TRBD1	TGCGCCAGCAGCTTGACTGAACAGGGGGCGGATACGCAGTATTTT	CASSLTEQGADTQYF